This T cell receptor (beta chain) was obtained from a study of radiotherapy plus CTLA-4 blockade in lung cancer. Points from the study as a whole: Researchers report tumor-derived TCR clones expanding in blood after radiotherapy plus ipilimumab.

V gave up 6 bases and J gave up 1 base; unmatched junction bases: 9. CDR3 length equals 17 residues. Germline values: CDR1 WSHSY, CDR2 SAAADI. Concerning this clone: Its antigen is not known.

Data came from immunoSEQ multiplex PCR; TCRdb stores just in-frame clones and leaves some out. The sample shows roughly 80,000 clones, around 78% of them seen only once. The material sequenced was peripheral blood, taken from a patient treated with radiotherapy plus ipilimumab. The chain links TRBV10-2 to TRBJ1-5; TRBD1 agrees at 10 bases. This clonotype originated in a human donor with non-small cell lung cancer who had a partial response to radiotherapy plus ipilimumab. Some clones in this sample may be carry-over from other donors' samples. CDR3 region: CASSLTGGEGSNQPQHF. DNA of the CDR3: TGCGCCAGCAGCCTGACAGGGGGCGAGGGGAGCAATCAGCCCCAGCATTTT.